This T cell receptor beta chain was observed in a study of T cells in Graves' hyperthyroidism and ophthalmopathy. From germline, CDR1 is SEHNR and CDR2 FQNEAQ (reference sequence). The CDR3 totals 15 residues. Progressors' blood was drawn at hyperthyroidism diagnosis, before ophthalmopathy symptoms. PBMCs were sourced from over 8.5 ml fresh peripheral blood. Amplification targeted TCR beta CDR3 regions from RNA transcripts. First-round RT-PCR with HTBI primers amplified the TCR CDR3 region. TCRdb re-derived calls from the multiplex PCR reads in MiXCR, one entry per CDR3 protein. Of a few hundred thousand distinct CDR3 sequences listed, about 15% are singletons. In regard to this clonotype: Its antigen is not known. At one end, the junction sequence differs from germline, possibly due to a read error.

Study outcomes and limitations: Using 13 V-J features, a model discriminated ophthalmopathy from stable hyperthyroidism.

V and J are TRBV7-9 and TRBJ2-1, with TRBD2 matching over 7 bases. The sequence derives from a young woman with Graves' hyperthyroidism that later progressed to Graves' ophthalmopathy. Source material: blood. The CDR3 DNA reads TGCGCCAGCAGCCGCGGGAGTGCGGGAAGCAGTGAGCAGTTCTTC. This translates into CASSRGSAGSSEQFF.